What follows are 24 T cell receptor beta chains derived from one specimen sequenced in a study of T cell repertoires in cytomegalovirus infection. These receptors are not linked to any known antigen. TCRdb itself ran the reads through MiXCR, one entry per CDR3 protein. Of approximately 500,000 distinct CDR3 sequences in the sample, more than 30% were seen once. The sequences come from cultured PBMCs, collected from culture after CMV antigen stimulation. The receptors come from a human donor in good health (CMV status not recorded). Some clones in this sample may be carry-over from other donors' samples.

The chain employs TRBV4-3 and TRBJ2-7; maybe TRBD1 (6 bases). The CDR3 consists of 15 residues. The V end lost 0 bases, the J end lost 5 bases, and 14 bases lay between the germline ends. Germline V gives CDR1 LGHNA, CDR2 YSLEER. CDR3 bases: TGCGCCAGCAGCCAAGATATTGGGACATGGGACGAGCAGTACTTC. Protein sequence: CASSQDIGTWDEQYF.

In this sample, this clonotype turned up a few times. This chain joins TRBV7-2 and TRBJ2-3; weak D call: TRBD2 (5 bases). The CDR3 runs 12 residues. The V gene's germline CDR1 is SGHTA and CDR2 FQGNSA. Trimming left V 3 bases short and J 7 bases short, with 8 bases between. The CDR3 sequence: CASSFSVHTQYF. Here the CDR3 DNA reads TGTGCCAGCAGCTTTAGCGTACATACGCAGTATTTT.

CDR3 in amino acids: CSVVASGSYEQYF. The CDR3 DNA reads TGCAGCGTTGTGGCTAGCGGCTCCTACGAGCAGTACTTC. V usage is TRBV29-1 and J usage is TRBJ2-7; 7 bases map to TRBD2. Trimming took 4 bases from V and 0 from J; bases not matched to a gene: 3. The V gene's germline CDR1 is SQVTM and CDR2 ANQGSEA. CDR3 length: 13 residues.

The gene calls are TRBV2 and TRBJ2-3, with D possibly being TRBD2 (5 bases). The CDR3 spans 15 residues. V was clipped by 3 bases and J by 6 bases, with 16 bases between them. Looked up from germline, CDR1 is SNHLY and CDR2 is FYNNEI. This CDR3 is CASSDATGSRDTQYF. For the CDR3, the DNA is TGTGCCAGCAGTGATGCGACGGGGTCCAGGGATACGCAGTATTTT.

This clonotype appeared a few times. The genes are TRBV19 and TRBJ1-1; tentative D call: TRBD1 (6 bases). Trimming stripped 7 bases from V and 1 base from J, with 10 bases between. The germline V gene encodes CDR1 LNHDA and CDR2 SQIVND (reference sequence). The CDR3 runs 13 residues. The CDR3: CASTTGRNTEAFF. DNA for the CDR3: TGTGCCAGTACCACAGGGAGGAACACTGAAGCTTTCTTT.

The chain is built from TRBV20-1 and TRBJ1-2; 11 bases map to TRBD1. Looked up from germline, CDR1 is DFQATT and CDR2 is SNEGSKA (reference sequence). There are 15 residues in the CDR3. V was clipped by 2 bases and J by 6 bases; unmatched bases: 8. DNA of the CDR3: TGCAGTGCTAGAACTTCGGGGACAGGGGGAAATGGCTACACCTTC. As protein: CSARTSGTGGNGYTF.

The chain joins TRBV12-3 or TRBV12-4 to TRBJ2-1; 7 nucleotides line up with TRBD2. The CDR3 totals 13 residues. With 3 bases clipped from V and 6 bases from J, the junction kept 2 bases outside the gene matches. CDR3 coding DNA: TGTGCCAGCAGTTTGGGGGGGATCAATGAGCAGTTCTTC. Amino acid sequence: CASSLGGINEQFF.

This clonotype showed up just once. The chain uses TRBV3-1 and TRBJ2-7; D perhaps matches TRBD1 (7 bases). Trimming left V 2 bases short and J 7 bases short, with 12 bases between. Looked up from germline, CDR1 is LGHDT and CDR2 is YNNKEL (reference sequence). The CDR3 sequence is 13 residues long. DNA of the CDR3: TGTGCCAGCAGCCAAACAGGGGCGGGGGAGCAGTACGTC. Protein: CASSQTGAGEQYV.

This clonotype was counted many times. The chain is built from TRBV7-9 and TRBJ2-3; the match to TRBD2 covers 12 bases. With 4 bases clipped from V and 4 bases from J, the junction kept 6 bases outside the gene matches. Germline assignment: CDR1 SEHNR and CDR2 FQNEAQ (reference sequence). This CDR3 is 16 amino acids long. CDR3 loop: CASSSLAGGGPDTQYF. The CDR3 DNA reads TGTGCCAGCAGCTCGCTAGCGGGAGGGGGTCCAGATACGCAGTATTTT.

V usage is TRBV29-1 and J usage is TRBJ2-7; 8 bases are shared with TRBD1. Trimming removed 4 bases from V and 3 bases from J; junction bases left unmatched: 2. The CDR3 totals 12 residues. Germline assignment: CDR1 SQVTM and CDR2 ANQGSEA. DNA of the CDR3: TGCAGCGTTGCCGGACAGGGCTACGAGCAGTACTTC. Encoded protein: CSVAGQGYEQYF.

CDR3 sequence reads: CASSYESGGKDTQYF. CDR3 bases: TGTGCCAGCAGTTACGAGTCGGGAGGGAAAGATACGCAGTATTTT. The chain carries TRBV6-5 and TRBJ2-3; 8 bases line up with TRBD2. Germline CDR1 and CDR2: MNHEY and SVGAGI. The CDR3 spans 15 residues. V trimming: 2 bases; J trimming: 5 bases; junction bases outside the gene matches: 6.

This clonotype was counted between two and nine times. V gene TRBV28 combines with J gene TRBJ2-1; 12 bases fit TRBD2. The junction had 6 bases not matched to a gene; V was cut back by 5 bases and J by 4 bases. CDR1 and CDR2 (germline): MDHEN, SYDVKM. The CDR3 extends over 16 amino acids. The chain's CDR3 is CASSEGLAGKYNEQFF. The CDR3 region has the DNA TGTGCCAGCAGTGAAGGACTAGCGGGAAAATACAATGAGCAGTTCTTC.

V and J are TRBV9 and TRBJ1-5; tentative D call: TRBD1 (5 bases). This CDR3 has 15 residues. Germline V gene data show CDR1 as SGDLS and CDR2 as YYNGEE. V was shortened by 0 bases and J by 3 bases, with 10 bases between the two germline ends. The CDR3 is CASSVEQGLNQPQHF. The CDR3, as DNA: TGTGCCAGCAGCGTAGAGCAGGGTCTCAATCAGCCCCAGCATTTT.

This clonotype was seen only a few times. V gene TRBV19 combines with J gene TRBJ2-1, with D possibly matching TRBD2 (6 bases). V shed 6 bases and J shed 2 bases, with 17 bases lying between them. CDR3 size: 16 residues. Germline CDR1 and CDR2: LNHDA and SQIVND (reference sequence). In DNA, the CDR3 is TGTGCCAGTAGCGTCTCTAGCGCCGTCCCCTACAATGAGCAGTTCTTC. This sequence encodes CASSVSSAVPYNEQFF. Full variable domain (outside the CDR3, taken from reference TRBV19 and TRBJ2-1): DGGITQSPKYLFRKEGQNVTLSCEQNLNHDAMYWYRQDPGQGLRLIYYSQIVNDFQKGDIAEGYSVSREKKESFPLTVTSAQKNPTAFYLCASSVSSAVPYNEQFFGPGTRLTVL.

This clonotype was picked up a small number of times. The genes are TRBV7-6 and TRBJ2-1; D may be TRBD2 (5 bases). Trimming left V 5 bases short and J 0 bases short, with 14 bases between. Germline-derived CDR1 and CDR2 are SGHVS and FNYEAQ. The CDR3 contains 16 residues. The chain's CDR3 is CASSHPSQSSYNEQFF. In nucleotides, the CDR3 is TGTGCCAGCAGCCACCCTAGCCAGAGCTCCTACAATGAGCAGTTCTTC.

This chain connects TRBV9 to TRBJ1-2, with D perhaps TRBD1 (5 bases). Looked up from germline, CDR1 is SGDLS and CDR2 is YYNGEE. Trimming pared 5 bases from V and 6 bases from J, leaving 14 bases between. There are 13 residues in the CDR3. The CDR3 region is CASRGMQGNGYTF. In DNA form, the CDR3 reads TGTGCCAGCAGAGGGATGCAGGGTAATGGCTACACCTTC.

This clonotype was observed a few times. The chain couples TRBV6-2 or TRBV6-3 to TRBJ2-1, with 11 bases identical to TRBD2. Losses at the gene ends were 0 bases for V and 12 bases for J; bases not matched to a gene: 4. The CDR3 has 14 residues. Germline V gene data show CDR1 as MNHEY and CDR2 as SVGEGT. As DNA, the CDR3 is TGTGCCAGCAGTTACTCAACTAGCGGGAGAACGCAGTTCTTC. The encoded protein is CASSYSTSGRTQFF.

CDR3 DNA: TGTGCCAGCAGCTTAGCCCGGGACCCCAACCCCTCAACTAATGAAAAACTGTTTTTT. Translation: CASSLARDPNPSTNEKLFF. The genes are TRBV7-4 and TRBJ1-4; D may be TRBD1 (5 bases). Trimming removed 0 bases from V and 0 bases from J, with 17 bases in between. Germline loops: CDR1 SGHVT, CDR2 SQSDAQ. There are 19 residues in the CDR3.

V is TRBV20-1 and J is TRBJ1-4; D gene ambiguous. CDR3 length: 15 amino acids. Germline V CDR1 and CDR2: DFQATT, SNEGSKA (reference sequence). The V end lost 4 bases, the J end lost 7 bases, and 19 bases lay between the germline ends. The CDR3 spells CSAIYPAMGGEKLFF. The CDR3 nucleotides read TGCAGTGCTATATACCCGGCAATGGGTGGTGAAAAACTGTTTTTT.

The chain joins TRBV12-3 or TRBV12-4 to TRBJ1-1; tentative D call: TRBD1 (5 bases). The CDR3 consists of 14 residues. The V end lost 6 bases, the J end lost 4 bases, and 15 bases lay between the germline ends. CDR3 bases: TGTGCCAGCAGCGGCGAGGGGTCGATCACTGAAGCTTTCTTT. Translating it yields CASSGEGSITEAFF.

V and J are TRBV27 and TRBJ1-3, with D hard to call. This CDR3 is built from 15 residues. Trimming stripped 5 bases from V and 4 bases from J, with 15 bases between. The germline V gene has CDR1 MNHEY and CDR2 SMNVEV (reference sequence). The CDR3 is CASSLTYTPGNTIYF. In DNA form, the CDR3 reads TGTGCCAGCAGTCTGACATATACCCCCGGAAACACCATATATTTT.

The sample holds a few counts of this clonotype. The rearrangement joins TRBV10-2 to TRBJ2-7; D perhaps matches TRBD2 (5 bases). The CDR3 spans 13 residues. Germline loops: CDR1 WSHSY, CDR2 SAAADI. Trimming pared 6 bases from V and 2 bases from J, leaving 11 bases between. CDR3 in amino acids: CASREEGTYEQYV. The CDR3 DNA reads TGCGCCAGCAGGGAGGAAGGGACCTACGAGCAGTACGTC.

This clonotype has just a few counts. This chain uses TRBV2 with TRBJ2-3; D is undetermined. The CDR3 length is 13 residues. Germline V gene data show CDR1 as SNHLY and CDR2 as FYNNEI. V shed 1 base and J shed 2 bases, with 4 bases lying between them. Written as DNA, the CDR3 is TGTGCCAGCAGTGAAGGAAACACAGATACGCAGTATTTT. It specifies CASSEGNTDTQYF.

The chain joins TRBV7-9 to TRBJ2-5; the match to TRBD1 covers 8 bases. The CDR3 loop spans 15 amino acids. The V gene's germline CDR1 is SEHNR and CDR2 FQNEAQ (reference sequence). V lost 4 bases and J lost 0; bases outside the gene matches: 4. The CDR3 nucleotides are TGTGCCAGCAGCTCGGACAGGGTCCACCAAGAGACCCAGTACTTC. Translation: CASSSDRVHQETQYF.